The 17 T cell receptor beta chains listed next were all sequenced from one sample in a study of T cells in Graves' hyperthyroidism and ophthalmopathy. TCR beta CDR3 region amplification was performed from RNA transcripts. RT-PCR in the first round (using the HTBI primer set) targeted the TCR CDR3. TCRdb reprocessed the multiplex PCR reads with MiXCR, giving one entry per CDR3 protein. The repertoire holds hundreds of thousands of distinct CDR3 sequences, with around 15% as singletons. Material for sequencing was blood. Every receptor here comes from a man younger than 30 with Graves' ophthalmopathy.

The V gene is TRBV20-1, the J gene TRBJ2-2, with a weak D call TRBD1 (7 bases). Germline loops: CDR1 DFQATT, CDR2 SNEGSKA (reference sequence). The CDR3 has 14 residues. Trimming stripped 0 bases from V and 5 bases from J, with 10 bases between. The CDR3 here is CSAREQGGTGELFF. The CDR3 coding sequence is TGCAGTGCTAGAGAGCAGGGGGGAACCGGGGAGCTGTTTTTT.

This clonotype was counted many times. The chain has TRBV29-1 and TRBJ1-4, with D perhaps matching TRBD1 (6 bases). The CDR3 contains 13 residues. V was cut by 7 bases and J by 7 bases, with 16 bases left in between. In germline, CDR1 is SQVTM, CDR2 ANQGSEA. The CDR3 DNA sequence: TGCAGCGCCGGACCGGGACATACTGAAAAACTGTTTTTT. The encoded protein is CSAGPGHTEKLFF.

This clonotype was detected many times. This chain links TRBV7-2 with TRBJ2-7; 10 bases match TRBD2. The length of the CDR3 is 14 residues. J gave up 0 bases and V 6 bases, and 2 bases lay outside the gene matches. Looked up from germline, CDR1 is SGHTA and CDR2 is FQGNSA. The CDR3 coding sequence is TGTGCCAGCAGACCTAGCGGGAGCTCCTACGAGCAGTACTTC. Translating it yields CASRPSGSSYEQYF.

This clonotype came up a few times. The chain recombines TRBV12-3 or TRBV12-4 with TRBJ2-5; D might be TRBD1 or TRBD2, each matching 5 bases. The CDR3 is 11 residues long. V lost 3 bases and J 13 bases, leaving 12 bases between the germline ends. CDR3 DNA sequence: TGTGCCAGCAGTTTGGGACCGTTGGTGTACTTC. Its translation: CASSLGPLVYF.

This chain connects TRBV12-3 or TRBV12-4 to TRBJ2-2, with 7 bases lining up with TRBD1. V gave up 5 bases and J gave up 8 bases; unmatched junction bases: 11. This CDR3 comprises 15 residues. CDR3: CASSPPDRQGGELFF. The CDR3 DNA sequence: TGTGCCAGCAGTCCCCCAGACCGACAGGGTGGGGAGCTGTTTTTT.

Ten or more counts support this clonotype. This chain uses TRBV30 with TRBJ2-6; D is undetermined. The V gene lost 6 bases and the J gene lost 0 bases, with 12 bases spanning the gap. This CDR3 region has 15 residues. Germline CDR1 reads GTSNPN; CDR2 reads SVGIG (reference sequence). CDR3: CACPQAHSGANVLTF. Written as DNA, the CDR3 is TGTGCCTGCCCCCAAGCCCACTCTGGGGCCAACGTCCTGACTTTC.

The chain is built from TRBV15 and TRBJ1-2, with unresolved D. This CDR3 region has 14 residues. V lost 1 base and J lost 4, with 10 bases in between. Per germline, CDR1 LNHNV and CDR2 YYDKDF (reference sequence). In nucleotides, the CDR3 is TGTGCCACCAGCAGAGCGAAGGTGATCTATGGCTACACCTTC. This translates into CATSRAKVIYGYTF.

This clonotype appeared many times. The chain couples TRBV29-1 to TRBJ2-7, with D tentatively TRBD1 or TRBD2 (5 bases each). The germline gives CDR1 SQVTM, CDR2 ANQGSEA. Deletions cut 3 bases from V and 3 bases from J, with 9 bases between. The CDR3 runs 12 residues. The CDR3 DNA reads TGCAGCGTTGACAGGGAGTTCTACGAGCAGTACTTC. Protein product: CSVDREFYEQYF.

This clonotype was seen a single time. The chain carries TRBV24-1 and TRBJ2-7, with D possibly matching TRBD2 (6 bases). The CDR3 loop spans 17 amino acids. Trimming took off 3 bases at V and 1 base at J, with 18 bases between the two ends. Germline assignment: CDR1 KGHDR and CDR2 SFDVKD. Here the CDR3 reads CATSDERVLSPSYEQYF. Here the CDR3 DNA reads TGTGCCACCAGTGATGAGCGGGTCCTGAGTCCGTCCTACGAGCAGTACTTC.

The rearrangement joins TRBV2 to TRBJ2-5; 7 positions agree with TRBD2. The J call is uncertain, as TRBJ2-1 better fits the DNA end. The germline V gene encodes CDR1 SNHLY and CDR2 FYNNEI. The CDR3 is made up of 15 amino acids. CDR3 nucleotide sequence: TGTGCCAGTAGTCAACAGGCGACGGGGGGAGAGACCCAGTTCTTC. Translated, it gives CASSQQATGGETQFF.

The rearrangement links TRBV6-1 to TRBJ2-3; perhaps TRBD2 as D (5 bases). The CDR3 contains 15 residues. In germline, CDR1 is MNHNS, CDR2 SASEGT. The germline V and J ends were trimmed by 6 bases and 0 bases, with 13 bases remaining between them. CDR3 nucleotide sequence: TGTGCCAGCAGGAGGTGGGAGTTCAGCACAGATACGCAGTATTTT. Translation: CASRRWEFSTDTQYF.

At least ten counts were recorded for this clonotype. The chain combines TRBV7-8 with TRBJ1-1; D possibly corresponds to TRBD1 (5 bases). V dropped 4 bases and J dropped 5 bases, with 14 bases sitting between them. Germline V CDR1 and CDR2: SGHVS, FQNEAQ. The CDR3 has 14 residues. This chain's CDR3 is CASSYPGGGTEAFF. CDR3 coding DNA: TGTGCCAGCAGCTATCCAGGTGGGGGGACTGAAGCTTTCTTT.

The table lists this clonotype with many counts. The CDR3: CASSFFGGGTEAFF. The CDR3 bases are TGTGCCAGCAGTTTTTTCGGGGGAGGCACTGAAGCTTTCTTT. The V gene is TRBV27, the J gene TRBJ1-1; maybe TRBD1 (5 bases). This CDR3 comprises 14 residues. Trimming took off 3 bases at V and 4 bases at J, with 12 bases between the two ends. Germline V gene lookup returns CDR1 MNHEY and CDR2 SMNVEV (reference sequence).

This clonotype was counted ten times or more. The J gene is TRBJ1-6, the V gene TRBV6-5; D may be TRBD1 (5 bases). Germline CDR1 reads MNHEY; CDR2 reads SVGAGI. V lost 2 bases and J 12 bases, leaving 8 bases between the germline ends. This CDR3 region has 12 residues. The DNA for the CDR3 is TGTGCCAGCAGTTACGGGGGGGGACCCCTCCACTTT. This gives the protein CASSYGGGPLHF.

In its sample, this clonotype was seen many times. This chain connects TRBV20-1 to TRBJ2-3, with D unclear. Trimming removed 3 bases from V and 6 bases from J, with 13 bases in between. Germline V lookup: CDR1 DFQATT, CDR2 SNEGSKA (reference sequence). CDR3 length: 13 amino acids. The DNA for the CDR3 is TGCAGTGCTAGTGGTGCAGGTCCGGATACGCAGTATTTT. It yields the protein CSASGAGPDTQYF.

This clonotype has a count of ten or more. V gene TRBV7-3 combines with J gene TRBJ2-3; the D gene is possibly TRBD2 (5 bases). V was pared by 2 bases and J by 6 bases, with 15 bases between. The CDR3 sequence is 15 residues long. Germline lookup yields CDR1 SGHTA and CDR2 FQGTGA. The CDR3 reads CASSLGVALGDTQYF. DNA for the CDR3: TGTGCCAGCAGCTTAGGGGTAGCGCTGGGCGATACGCAGTATTTT.

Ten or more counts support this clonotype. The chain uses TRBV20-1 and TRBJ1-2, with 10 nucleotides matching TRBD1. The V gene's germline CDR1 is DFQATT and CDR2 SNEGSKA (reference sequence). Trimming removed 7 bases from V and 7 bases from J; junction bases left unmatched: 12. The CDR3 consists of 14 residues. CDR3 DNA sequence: TGCAGTGTTCTGGCGACAGGGGGCGTAAGTGGCTACACCTTC. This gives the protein CSVLATGGVSGYTF.